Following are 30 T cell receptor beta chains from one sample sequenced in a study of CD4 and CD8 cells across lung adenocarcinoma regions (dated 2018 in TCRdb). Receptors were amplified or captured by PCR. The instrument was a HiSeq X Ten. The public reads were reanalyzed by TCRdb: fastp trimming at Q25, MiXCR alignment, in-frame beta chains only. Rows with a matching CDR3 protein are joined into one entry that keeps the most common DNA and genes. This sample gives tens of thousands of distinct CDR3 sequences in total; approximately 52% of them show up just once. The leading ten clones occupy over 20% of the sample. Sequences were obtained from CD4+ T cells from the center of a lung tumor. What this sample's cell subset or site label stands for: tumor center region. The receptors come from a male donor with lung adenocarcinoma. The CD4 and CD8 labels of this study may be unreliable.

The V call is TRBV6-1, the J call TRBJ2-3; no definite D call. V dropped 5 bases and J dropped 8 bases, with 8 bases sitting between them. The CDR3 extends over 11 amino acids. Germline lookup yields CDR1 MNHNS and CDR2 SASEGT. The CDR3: CASSRIRTQYF. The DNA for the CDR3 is TGTGCCAGCAGTCGGATACGTACGCAGTATTTT.

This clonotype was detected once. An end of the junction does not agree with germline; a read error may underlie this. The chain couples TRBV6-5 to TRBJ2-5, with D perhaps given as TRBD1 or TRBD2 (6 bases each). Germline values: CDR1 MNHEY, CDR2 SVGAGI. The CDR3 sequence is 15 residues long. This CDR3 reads CGSSLGGRARETQYF. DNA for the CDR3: TGTGGCAGCAGTTTGGGGGGCCGTGCCCGAGAGACCCAGTACTTC.

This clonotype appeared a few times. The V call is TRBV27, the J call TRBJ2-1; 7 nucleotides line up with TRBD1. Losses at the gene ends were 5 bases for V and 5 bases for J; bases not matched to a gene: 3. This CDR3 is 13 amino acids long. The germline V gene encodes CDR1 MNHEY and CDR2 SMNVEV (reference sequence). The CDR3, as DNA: TGTGCCAGCAGTCCCGGGACAGACAATGAGCAGTTCTTC. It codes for CASSPGTDNEQFF.

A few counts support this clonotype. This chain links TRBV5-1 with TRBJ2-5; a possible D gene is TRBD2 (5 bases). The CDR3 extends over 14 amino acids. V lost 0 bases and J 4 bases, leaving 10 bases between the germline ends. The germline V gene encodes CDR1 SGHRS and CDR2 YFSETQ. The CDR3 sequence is CASSLAGFGETQYF. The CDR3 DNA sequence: TGCGCCAGCAGCTTGGCGGGATTCGGAGAGACCCAGTACTTC.

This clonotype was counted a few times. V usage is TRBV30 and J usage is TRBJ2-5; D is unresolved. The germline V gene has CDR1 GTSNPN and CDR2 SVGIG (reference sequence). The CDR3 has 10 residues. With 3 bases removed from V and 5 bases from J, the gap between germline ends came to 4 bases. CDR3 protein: CAWSSETQYF. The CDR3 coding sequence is TGTGCCTGGAGCTCGGAGACCCAGTACTTC. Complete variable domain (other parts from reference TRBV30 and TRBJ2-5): SQTIHQWPATLVQPVGSPLSLECTVEGTSNPNLYWYRQAAGRGLQLLFYSVGIGQISSEVPQNLSASRPQDRQFILSSKKLLLSDSGFYLCAWSSETQYFGPGTRLLVL.

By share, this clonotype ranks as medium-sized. The CDR3 bases are TGTGCCAGCAGCTTTTACAGCAGCTCCTACAATGAGCAGTTCTTC. It is translated as CASSFYSSSYNEQFF. The chain links TRBV7-2 to TRBJ2-1; D gene uncertain. V lost 3 bases to trimming and J lost 0 bases, with 9 bases between them. The CDR3 loop spans 15 amino acids. Germline V lookup: CDR1 SGHTA, CDR2 FQGNSA. Using reference TRBV7-2 and TRBJ2-1 for the parts outside the CDR3, the full variable domain is GAGVSQSPSNKVTEKGKDVELRCDPISGHTALYWYRQSLGQGLEFLIYFQGNSAPDKSGLPSDRFSAERTGGSVSTLTIQRTQQEDSAVYLCASSFYSSSYNEQFFGPGTRLTVL.

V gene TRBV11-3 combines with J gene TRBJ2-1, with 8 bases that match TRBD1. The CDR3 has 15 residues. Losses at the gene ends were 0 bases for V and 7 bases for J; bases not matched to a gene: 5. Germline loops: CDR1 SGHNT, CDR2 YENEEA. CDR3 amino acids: CASSLEAGGRNEQFF. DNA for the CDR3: TGTGCCAGCAGCTTAGAAGCAGGGGGCAGGAATGAGCAGTTCTTC.

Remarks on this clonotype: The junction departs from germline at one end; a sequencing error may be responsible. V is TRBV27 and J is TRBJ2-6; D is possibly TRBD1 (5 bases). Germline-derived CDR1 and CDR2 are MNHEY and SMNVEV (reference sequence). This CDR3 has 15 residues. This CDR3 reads CASSFGHSGSNVLSF. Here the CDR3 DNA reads TGTGCCAGCAGTTTCGGACACTCGGGCTCCAACGTGCTGTCTTTC.

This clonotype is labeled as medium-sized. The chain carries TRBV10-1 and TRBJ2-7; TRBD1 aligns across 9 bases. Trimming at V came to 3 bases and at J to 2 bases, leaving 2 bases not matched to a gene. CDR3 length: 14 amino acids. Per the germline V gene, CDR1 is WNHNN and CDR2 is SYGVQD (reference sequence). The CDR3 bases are TGCGCCAGCAGTGACAGGACAGGGGCCTACGAGCAGTACTTC. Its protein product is CASSDRTGAYEQYF.

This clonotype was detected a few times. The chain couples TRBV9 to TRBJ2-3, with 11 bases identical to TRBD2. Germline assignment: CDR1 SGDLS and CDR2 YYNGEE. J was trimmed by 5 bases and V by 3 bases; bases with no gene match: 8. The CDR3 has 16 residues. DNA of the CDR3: TGTGCCAGCAGCGCCTATTCTAGCGGGAGGATAGATACGCAGTATTTT. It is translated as CASSAYSSGRIDTQYF.

As DNA, the CDR3 is TGTGCCAGCATAGCGGAGGGTGTGGGCACAGGGACGCAGTATTTT. Protein product: CASIAEGVGTGTQYF. The chain couples TRBV27 to TRBJ2-3; D may correspond to TRBD1 or TRBD2 (6 bases each). CDR3 size: 15 residues. V was clipped by 7 bases and J by 9 bases, with 23 bases between them. The germline V gene has CDR1 MNHEY and CDR2 SMNVEV (reference sequence).

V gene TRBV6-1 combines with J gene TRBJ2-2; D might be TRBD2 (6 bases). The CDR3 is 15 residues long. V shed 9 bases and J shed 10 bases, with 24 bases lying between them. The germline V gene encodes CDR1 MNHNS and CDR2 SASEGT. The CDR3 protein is CARGLQSGSPEELFF. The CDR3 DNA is TGTGCCAGGGGACTCCAGTCCGGGAGTCCCGAGGAGCTGTTTTTT.

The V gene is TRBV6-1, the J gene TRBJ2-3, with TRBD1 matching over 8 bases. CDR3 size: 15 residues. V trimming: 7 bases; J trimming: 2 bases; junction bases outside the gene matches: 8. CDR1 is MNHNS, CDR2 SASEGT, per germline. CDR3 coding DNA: TGTGCCAGCACTCGACAGGGGATCGCCACAGATACGCAGTATTTT. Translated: CASTRQGIATDTQYF.

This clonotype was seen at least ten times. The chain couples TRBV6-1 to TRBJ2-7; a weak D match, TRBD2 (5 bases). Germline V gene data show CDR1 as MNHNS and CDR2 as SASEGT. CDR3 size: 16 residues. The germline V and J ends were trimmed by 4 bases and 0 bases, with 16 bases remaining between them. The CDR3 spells CASSGADYRGSYEQYF. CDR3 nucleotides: TGTGCCAGCAGTGGCGCCGACTACCGGGGCTCCTACGAGCAGTACTTC.

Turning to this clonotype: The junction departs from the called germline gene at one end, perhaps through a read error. The CDR3, as DNA: TGTGCCAGCAGTGAATCCATATCTACAGACATGCAGTACTTC. Its translation is CASSESISTDMQYF. The rearrangement joins TRBV6-1 to TRBJ2-4; D uncertain. Germline V gene lookup returns CDR1 MNHNS and CDR2 SASEGT. The CDR3 is made up of 14 amino acids.

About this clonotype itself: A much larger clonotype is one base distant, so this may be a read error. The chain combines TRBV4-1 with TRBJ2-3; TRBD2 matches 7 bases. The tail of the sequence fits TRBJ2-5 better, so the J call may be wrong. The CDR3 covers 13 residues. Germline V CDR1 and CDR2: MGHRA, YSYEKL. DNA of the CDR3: TGCGCCAGCAGTACTAGCGCCCAAGGGACCCAGTACTTC. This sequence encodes CASSTSAQGTQYF.

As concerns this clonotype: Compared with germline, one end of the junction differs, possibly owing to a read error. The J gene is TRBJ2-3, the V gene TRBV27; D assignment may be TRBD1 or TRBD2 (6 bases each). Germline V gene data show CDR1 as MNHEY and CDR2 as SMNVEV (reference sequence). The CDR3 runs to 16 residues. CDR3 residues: CASSLIGTLATDTQYF. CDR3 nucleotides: TGTGCCAGCAGTTTAATCGGGACACTAGCCACAGATACTCAGTATTTT.

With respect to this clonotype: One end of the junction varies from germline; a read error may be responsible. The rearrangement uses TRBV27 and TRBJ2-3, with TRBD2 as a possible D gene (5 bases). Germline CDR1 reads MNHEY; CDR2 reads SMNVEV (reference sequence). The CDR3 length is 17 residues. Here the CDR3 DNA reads TGTGCCAGCAGTGCGGGCCGAGTGGCTCGTGGGAAAGATACGCAGTATTTC. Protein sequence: CASSAGRVARGKDTQYF.

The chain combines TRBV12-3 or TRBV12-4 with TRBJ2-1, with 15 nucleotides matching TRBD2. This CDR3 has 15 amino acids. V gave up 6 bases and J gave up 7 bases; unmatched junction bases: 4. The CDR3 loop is CASSNGLAGGNEQFF. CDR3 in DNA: TGTGCCAGCAGCAATGGACTAGCGGGAGGGAATGAGCAGTTCTTC.

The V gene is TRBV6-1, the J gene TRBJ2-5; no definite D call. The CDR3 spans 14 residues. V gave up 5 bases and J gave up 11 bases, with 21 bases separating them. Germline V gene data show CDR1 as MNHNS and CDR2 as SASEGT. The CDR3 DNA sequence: TGTGCCAGCAGTCCGGGCTTGCCCCCAGAGGCGCAGTACTTC. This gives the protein CASSPGLPPEAQYF.

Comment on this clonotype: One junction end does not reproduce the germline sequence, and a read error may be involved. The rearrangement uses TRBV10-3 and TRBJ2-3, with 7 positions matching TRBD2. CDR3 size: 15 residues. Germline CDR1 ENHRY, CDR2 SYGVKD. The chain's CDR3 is CASGGGAGRGDTQYF. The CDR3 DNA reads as TGTGCCTCGGGGGGAGGGGCCGGACGCGGAGATACCCAGTATTTT.

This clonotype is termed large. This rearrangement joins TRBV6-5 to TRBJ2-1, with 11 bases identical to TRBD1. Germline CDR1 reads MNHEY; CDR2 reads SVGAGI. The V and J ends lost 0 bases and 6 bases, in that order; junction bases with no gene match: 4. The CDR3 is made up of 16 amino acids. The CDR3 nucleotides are TGTGCCAGCAGTTACTCGTCCGGGACAGGGGGCAATGAGCAGTTCTTC. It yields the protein CASSYSSGTGGNEQFF.

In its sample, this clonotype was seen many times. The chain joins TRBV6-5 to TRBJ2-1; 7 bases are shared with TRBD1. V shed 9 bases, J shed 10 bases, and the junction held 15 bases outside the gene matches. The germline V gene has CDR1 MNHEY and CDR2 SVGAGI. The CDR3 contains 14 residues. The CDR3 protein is CARDRTGFYYEQFF. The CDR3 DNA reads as TGTGCCAGGGATCGGACAGGCTTCTACTACGAGCAGTTCTTC.

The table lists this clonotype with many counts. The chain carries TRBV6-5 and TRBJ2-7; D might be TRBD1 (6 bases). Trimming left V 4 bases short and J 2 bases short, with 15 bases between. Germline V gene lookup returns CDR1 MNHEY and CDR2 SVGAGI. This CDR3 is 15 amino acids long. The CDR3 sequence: CASSLGGLGTYEQYF. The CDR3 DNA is TGTGCCAGCAGTTTAGGGGGATTAGGGACCTACGAGCAGTACTTC.

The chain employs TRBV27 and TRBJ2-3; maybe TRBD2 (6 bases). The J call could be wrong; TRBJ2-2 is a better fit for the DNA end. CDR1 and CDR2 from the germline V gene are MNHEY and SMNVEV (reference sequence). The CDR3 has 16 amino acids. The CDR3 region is CASNTFGTVITGTLFF. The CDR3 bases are TGTGCCAGCAATACTTTCGGGACTGTGATCACAGGTACGCTGTTTTTT.

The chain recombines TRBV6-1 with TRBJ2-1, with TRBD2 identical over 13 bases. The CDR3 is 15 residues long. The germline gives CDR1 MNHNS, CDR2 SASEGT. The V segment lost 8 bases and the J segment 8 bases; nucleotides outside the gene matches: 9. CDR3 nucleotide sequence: TGTGCCAGCGGAGAACTAGCGGGAGGGCCCGATGAGCAGTTCTTC. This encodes CASGELAGGPDEQFF.

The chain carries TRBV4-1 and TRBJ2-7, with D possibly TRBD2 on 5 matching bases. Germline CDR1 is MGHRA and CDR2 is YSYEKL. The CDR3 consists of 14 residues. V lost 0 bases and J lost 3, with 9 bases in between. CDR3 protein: CASSQEGGYYEQYF. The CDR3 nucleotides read TGCGCCAGCAGCCAAGAGGGCGGGTACTACGAGCAGTACTTC.

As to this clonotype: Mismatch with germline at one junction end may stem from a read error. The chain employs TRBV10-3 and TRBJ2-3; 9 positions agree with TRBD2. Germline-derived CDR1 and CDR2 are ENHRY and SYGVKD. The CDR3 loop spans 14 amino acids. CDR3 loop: CPVSVRGGKNTQYF. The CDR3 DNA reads TGTCCCGTCTCGGTGCGGGGGGGCAAAAATACGCAGTACTTT.

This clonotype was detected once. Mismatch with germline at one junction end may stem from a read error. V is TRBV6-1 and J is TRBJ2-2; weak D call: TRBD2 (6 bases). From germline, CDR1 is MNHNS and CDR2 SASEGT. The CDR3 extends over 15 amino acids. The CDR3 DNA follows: TGTGCCAGGGGACTCCAGTCTGGGAGCCCCGGGGAGCAGTTTTTT. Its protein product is CARGLQSGSPGEQFF.

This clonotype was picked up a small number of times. The CDR3 loop is CASSRSSSSSYEQYF. CDR3 bases: TGCGCCAGCAGCCGATCGTCTAGCTCCTCCTACGAGCAGTACTTC. The genes are TRBV4-1 and TRBJ2-7; D may be TRBD2 (5 bases). The CDR3 has 15 amino acids. Trimming pared 4 bases from V and 0 bases from J, leaving 13 bases between. In germline, CDR1 is MGHRA, CDR2 YSYEKL.